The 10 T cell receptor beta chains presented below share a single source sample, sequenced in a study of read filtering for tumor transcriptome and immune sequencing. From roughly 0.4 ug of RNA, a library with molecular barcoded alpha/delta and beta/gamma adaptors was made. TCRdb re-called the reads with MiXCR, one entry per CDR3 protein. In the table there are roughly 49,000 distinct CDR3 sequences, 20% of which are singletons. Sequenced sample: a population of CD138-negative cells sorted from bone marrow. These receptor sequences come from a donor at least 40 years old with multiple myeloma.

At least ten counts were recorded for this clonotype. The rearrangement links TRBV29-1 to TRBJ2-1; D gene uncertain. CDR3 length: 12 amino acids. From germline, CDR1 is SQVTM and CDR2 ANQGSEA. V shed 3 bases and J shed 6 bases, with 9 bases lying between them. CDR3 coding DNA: TGCAGCGTTGATCCCAGCGCCAATGAGCAGTTCTTC. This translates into CSVDPSANEQFF.

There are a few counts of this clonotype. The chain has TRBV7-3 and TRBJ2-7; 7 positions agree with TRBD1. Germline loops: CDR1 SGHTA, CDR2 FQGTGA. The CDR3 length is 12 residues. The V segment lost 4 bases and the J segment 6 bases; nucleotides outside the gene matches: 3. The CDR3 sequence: CASSSYRGEQYF. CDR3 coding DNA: TGTGCCAGCAGCTCCTACAGGGGCGAGCAGTACTTC. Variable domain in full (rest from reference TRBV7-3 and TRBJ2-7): GAGVSQTPSNKVTEKGKYVELRCDPISGHTALYWYRQSLGQGPEFLIYFQGTGAADDSGLPNDRFFAVRPEGSVSTLKIQRTERGDSAVYLCASSSYRGEQYFGPGTRLTVT.

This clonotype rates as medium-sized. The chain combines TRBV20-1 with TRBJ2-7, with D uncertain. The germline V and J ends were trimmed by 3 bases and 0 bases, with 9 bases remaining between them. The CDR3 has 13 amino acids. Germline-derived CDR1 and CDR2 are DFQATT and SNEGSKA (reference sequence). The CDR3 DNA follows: TGCAGTGCTAGTGGTGAGTTCTCCTACGAGCAGTACTTC. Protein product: CSASGEFSYEQYF.

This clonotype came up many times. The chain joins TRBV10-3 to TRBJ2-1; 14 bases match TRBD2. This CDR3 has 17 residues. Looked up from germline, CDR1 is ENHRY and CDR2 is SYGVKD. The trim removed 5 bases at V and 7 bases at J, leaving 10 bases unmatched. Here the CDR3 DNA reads TGTGCCATCAGTCCGGGACTAGCGGGAGATAAGGTGAATGAGCAGTTCTTC. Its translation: CAISPGLAGDKVNEQFF.

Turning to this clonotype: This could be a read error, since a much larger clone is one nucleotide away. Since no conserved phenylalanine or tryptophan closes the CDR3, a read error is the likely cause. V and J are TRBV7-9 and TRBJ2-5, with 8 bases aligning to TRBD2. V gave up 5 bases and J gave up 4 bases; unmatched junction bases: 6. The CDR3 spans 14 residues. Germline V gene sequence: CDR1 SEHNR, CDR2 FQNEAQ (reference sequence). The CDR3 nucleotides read TGTGCCAGCAGCCGATCCCTAGCGGGAGAGACCCAGTACTCC. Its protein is CASSRSLAGETQYS.

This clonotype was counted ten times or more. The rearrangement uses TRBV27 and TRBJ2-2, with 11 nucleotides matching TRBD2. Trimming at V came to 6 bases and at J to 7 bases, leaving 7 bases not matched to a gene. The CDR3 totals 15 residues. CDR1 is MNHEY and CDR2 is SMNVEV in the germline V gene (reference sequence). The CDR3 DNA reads TGTGCCAGCAGCAGTCCCCTAGCGGGAGGCGGGGAGCTGTTTTTT. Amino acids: CASSSPLAGGGELFF.

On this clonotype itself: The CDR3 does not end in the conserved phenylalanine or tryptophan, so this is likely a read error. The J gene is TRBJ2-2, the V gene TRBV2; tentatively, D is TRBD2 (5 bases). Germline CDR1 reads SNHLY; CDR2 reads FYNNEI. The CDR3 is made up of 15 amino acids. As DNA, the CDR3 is TGTGCCGGCAGTCAGGAGGTTTCGAGCACCGAGGAGCTGTTTTGT. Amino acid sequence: CAGSQEVSSTEELFC.

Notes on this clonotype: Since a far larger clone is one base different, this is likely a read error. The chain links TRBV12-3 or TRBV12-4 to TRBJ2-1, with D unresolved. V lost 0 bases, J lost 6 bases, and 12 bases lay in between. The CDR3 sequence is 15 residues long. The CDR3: CASSLADRGFNEQFF. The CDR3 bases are TGTGCCAGCAGTTTAGCGGATAGAGGCTTCAATGAGCAGTTCTTC.

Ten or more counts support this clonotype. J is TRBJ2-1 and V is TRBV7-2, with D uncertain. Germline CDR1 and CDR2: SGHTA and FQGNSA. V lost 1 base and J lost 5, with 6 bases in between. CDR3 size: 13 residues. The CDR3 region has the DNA TGTGCCAGCAGCTTAGGGGCCAACAATGAGCAGTTCTTC. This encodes CASSLGANNEQFF.

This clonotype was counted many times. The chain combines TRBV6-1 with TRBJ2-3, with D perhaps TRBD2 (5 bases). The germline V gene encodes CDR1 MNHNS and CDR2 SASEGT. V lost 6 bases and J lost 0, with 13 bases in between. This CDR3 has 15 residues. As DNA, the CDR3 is TGTGCCAGCAGGAAGCGGCCAACCAGCACAGATACGCAGTATTTT. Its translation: CASRKRPTSTDTQYF.